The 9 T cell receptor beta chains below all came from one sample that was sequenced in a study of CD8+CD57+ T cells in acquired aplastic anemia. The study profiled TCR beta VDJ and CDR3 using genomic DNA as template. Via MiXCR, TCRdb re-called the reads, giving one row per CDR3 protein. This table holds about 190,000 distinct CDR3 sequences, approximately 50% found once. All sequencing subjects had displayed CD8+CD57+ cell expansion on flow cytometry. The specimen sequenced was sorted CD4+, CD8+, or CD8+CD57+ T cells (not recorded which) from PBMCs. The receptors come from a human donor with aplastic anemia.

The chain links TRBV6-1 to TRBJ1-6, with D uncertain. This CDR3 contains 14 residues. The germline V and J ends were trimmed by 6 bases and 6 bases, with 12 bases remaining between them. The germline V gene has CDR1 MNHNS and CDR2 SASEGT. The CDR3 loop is CASRSGNGNSPLHF. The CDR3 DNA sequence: TGTGCCAGCAGGTCCGGGAACGGTAATTCACCCCTCCACTTT.

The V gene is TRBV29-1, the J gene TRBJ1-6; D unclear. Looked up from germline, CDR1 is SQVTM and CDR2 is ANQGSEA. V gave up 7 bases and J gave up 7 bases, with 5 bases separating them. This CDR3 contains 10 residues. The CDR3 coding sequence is TGCAGCGGGAGGAATTCACCCCTCCACTTT. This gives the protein CSGRNSPLHF.

For the CDR3, the DNA is TGTGCCAGCAGGGGCGACAGGATCTACGAGCAGTACTTC. Translation: CASRGDRIYEQYF. The rearrangement uses TRBV12-3 or TRBV12-4 and TRBJ2-7; D perhaps matches TRBD1 (6 bases). This CDR3 comprises 13 residues. V shed 6 bases and J shed 3 bases, with 12 bases lying between them.

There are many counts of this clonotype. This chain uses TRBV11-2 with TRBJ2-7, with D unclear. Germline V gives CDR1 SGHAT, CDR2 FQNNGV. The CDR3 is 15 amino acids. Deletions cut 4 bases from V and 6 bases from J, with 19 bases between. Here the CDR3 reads CASSSRPGSSGEQYF. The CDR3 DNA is TGTGCCAGCAGCTCAAGGCCCGGGTCCTCGGGCGAGCAGTACTTC.

DNA of the CDR3: TGTGCCATCGGACAGGGGAGGAGTGAGCAGTTCTTC. This sequence encodes CAIGQGRSEQFF. The chain couples TRBV6-1 to TRBJ2-1, with 9 bases identical to TRBD1. J was trimmed by 9 bases and V by 10 bases; bases with no gene match: 7. Germline loops: CDR1 MNHNS, CDR2 SASEGT. This CDR3 region has 12 residues.

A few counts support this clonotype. This chain's CDR3 is CASSERWETQYF. CDR3 bases: TGTGCCAGCAGTGAGCGGTGGGAGACCCAGTACTTC. V is TRBV2 and J is TRBJ2-5; no clear D. Germline CDR1 is SNHLY and CDR2 is FYNNEI. V lost 3 bases to trimming and J lost 5 bases, with 7 bases between them. This CDR3 has 12 amino acids.

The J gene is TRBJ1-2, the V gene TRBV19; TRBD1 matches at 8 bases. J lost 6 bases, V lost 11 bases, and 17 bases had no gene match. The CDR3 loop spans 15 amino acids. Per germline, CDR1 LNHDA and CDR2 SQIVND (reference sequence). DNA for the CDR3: TGTGCCGGTCATCCCGGGACAGGTACAGACCATGGCTACACCTTC. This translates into CAGHPGTGTDHGYTF.

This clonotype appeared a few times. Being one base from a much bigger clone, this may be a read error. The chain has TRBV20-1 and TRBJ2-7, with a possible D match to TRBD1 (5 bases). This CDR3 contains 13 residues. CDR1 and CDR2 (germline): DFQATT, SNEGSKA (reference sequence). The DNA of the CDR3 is TGCGGCGCCGCTCTCCAGGGTGCTAGCGAGCAGTACTTC. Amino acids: CGAALQGASEQYF.

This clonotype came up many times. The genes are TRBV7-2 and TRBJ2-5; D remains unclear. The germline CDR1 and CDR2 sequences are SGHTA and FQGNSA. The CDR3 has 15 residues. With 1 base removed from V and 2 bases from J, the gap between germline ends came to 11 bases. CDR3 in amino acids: CASSLGHRLQETQYF. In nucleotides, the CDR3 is TGTGCCAGCAGCTTAGGACATCGGCTTCAAGAGACCCAGTACTTC.